Listed below are T cell receptor beta chains from one sample, sequenced in a study of cytomegalovirus exposure and HLA in healthy donors. Profiling relied on immunoSEQ multiplex PCR, and the TCRdb table lists in-frame clones only, not all of them. This sample has approximately 150,000 clones; roughly 70% occur once, and the top ten carry approximately 2.8%. The sample consisted of PBMCs. Receptors originate from a male donor in good health and CMV-seronegative. Each CDR3 is given with its conserved first and last residue. The D gene is left open where the match is weak. Some rows have no size entry. The others give once, few or many, or a class for an expanded clone.

abundance: few; d_gene: TRBD1; v_gene: TRBV28; j_gene: TRBJ1-1; CDR3nt: TGTGCCAGCAGCGGGGGGGCAGGGGGAACAGTCAGGGGGAACACTGAAGCTTTCTTT; CDR3aa: CASSGGAGGTVRGNTEAFF
abundance: .; d_gene: .; v_gene: TRBV4-2; j_gene: TRBJ2-7; CDR3nt: TGTGCCAGCAGCCAAGTAGGGTCAGCGAGGAGGCCATACGAGCAGTACTTC; CDR3aa: CASSQVGSARRPYEQYF
abundance: .; d_gene: .; v_gene: TRBV5-1; j_gene: TRBJ1-1; CDR3nt: TGCGCCAGCAGCTCGAGTAAGAACACTGAAGCTTTCTTT; CDR3aa: CASSSSKNTEAFF
abundance: .; d_gene: .; v_gene: TRBV5-1; j_gene: TRBJ1-5; CDR3nt: TGCGCCAGCAGCTTCGAGGCGGGAGGGCAGCCCCAGCATTTT; CDR3aa: CASSFEAGGQPQHF
abundance: .; d_gene: TRBD2; v_gene: TRBV7-2; j_gene: TRBJ2-3; CDR3nt: TGTGCCAGCAGCTTAAATCTAGCGGTCACAGATACGCAGTATTTT; CDR3aa: CASSLNLAVTDTQYF
abundance: .; d_gene: TRBD2; v_gene: TRBV7-2; j_gene: TRBJ2-7; CDR3nt: TGTGCCAGCAGCTTAGGGACACTAGCGGGAGTTGCATACGAGCAGTACTTC; CDR3aa: CASSLGTLAGVAYEQYF
abundance: .; d_gene: TRBD2; v_gene: TRBV11-3; j_gene: TRBJ2-3; CDR3nt: TGTGCCAGCAGCTTAGGACTAGCGGGGGTCACAGATACGCAGTATTTT; CDR3aa: CASSLGLAGVTDTQYF
abundance: .; d_gene: TRBD1; v_gene: TRBV7-9; j_gene: TRBJ2-7; CDR3nt: TGTGCCAGCAGCATCCGGGACAGGCACTACGAGCAGTACTTC; CDR3aa: CASSIRDRHYEQYF
abundance: .; d_gene: TRBD1; v_gene: TRBV5-5; j_gene: TRBJ2-2; CDR3nt: TGTGCCAGCAGCCGGACAGGGTTGGGGGCCGGGGAGCTGTTTTTT; CDR3aa: CASSRTGLGAGELFF
abundance: .; d_gene: .; v_gene: TRBV10-3; j_gene: TRBJ2-5; CDR3nt: TGTGCCATCAGTGAGTCGCCCAGGCAAGAGACCCAGTACTTC; CDR3aa: CAISESPRQETQYF
abundance: .; d_gene: TRBD1; v_gene: TRBV28; j_gene: TRBJ1-5; CDR3nt: TGTGCCAGCAGCACGCGGACAGGACGAAATCAGCCCCAGCATTTT; CDR3aa: CASSTRTGRNQPQHF
abundance: few; d_gene: .; v_gene: TRBV15; j_gene: TRBJ2-5; CDR3nt: TGTGCCACCAGCAGAGCAAGGGACTACCAAGAGACCCAGTACTTC; CDR3aa: CATSRARDYQETQYF
abundance: once; d_gene: .; v_gene: TRBV29-1; j_gene: TRBJ2-5; CDR3nt: TGCAGCGTTGTCGGGTCTCAACGGGAGACCCAGTACTTC; CDR3aa: CSVVGSQRETQYF
abundance: few; d_gene: .; v_gene: TRBV29-1; j_gene: TRBJ1-1; CDR3nt: TGCAGCGTTGTACAGACTGAAGCTTTCTTT; CDR3aa: CSVVQTEAFF
abundance: .; d_gene: TRBD1; v_gene: TRBV29-1; j_gene: TRBJ1-4; CDR3nt: TGCAGCGTGGGACAGGGGATGGGTGAAAAACTGTTTTTT; CDR3aa: CSVGQGMGEKLFF
abundance: few; d_gene: .; v_gene: TRBV28; j_gene: TRBJ1-2; CDR3nt: TGTGCCAGCAGTTTGACAGTGTATGGCTACACCTTC; CDR3aa: CASSLTVYGYTF
abundance: .; d_gene: .; v_gene: TRBV28; j_gene: TRBJ2-2; CDR3nt: TGTGCCAGCAGAACACGAAGGAACACCGGGGAGCTGTTTTTT; CDR3aa: CASRTRRNTGELFF
abundance: .; d_gene: TRBD2; v_gene: TRBV5-1; j_gene: TRBJ2-5; CDR3nt: TGCGCCAGCAGCGGGCAGACGGGAGGGAGGGAGACCCAGTACTTC; CDR3aa: CASSGQTGGRETQYF
abundance: .; d_gene: .; v_gene: TRBV29-1; j_gene: TRBJ1-2; CDR3nt: TGCAGCGTCCCGACAGGACCTAACTATGGCTACACCTTC; CDR3aa: CSVPTGPNYGYTF
abundance: few; d_gene: .; v_gene: TRBV6-5; j_gene: TRBJ2-2; CDR3nt: TGTGCCAGCAGGACACTCGGGGTGAACACCGGGGAGCTGTTTTTT; CDR3aa: CASRTLGVNTGELFF
abundance: .; d_gene: .; v_gene: TRBV5-1; j_gene: TRBJ2-7; CDR3nt: TGCGCCAGCAGCCACACTAGCAACGAGCAGTACTTC; CDR3aa: CASSHTSNEQYF
abundance: .; d_gene: .; v_gene: TRBV7-6; j_gene: TRBJ1-1; CDR3nt: TGTGCCAGCAGCTTGGCGGCAGCGAACACTGAAGCTTTCTTT; CDR3aa: CASSLAAANTEAFF
abundance: .; d_gene: .; v_gene: TRBV19; j_gene: TRBJ2-1; CDR3nt: TGTGCCAGTAGTCCTAGACTAGGAGGTCCCAATGAGCAGTTCTTC; CDR3aa: CASSPRLGGPNEQFF
abundance: .; d_gene: TRBD1; v_gene: TRBV14; j_gene: TRBJ1-1; CDR3nt: TGTGCCAGCAGCCGGGACAGGAACACTGAAGCTTTCTTT; CDR3aa: CASSRDRNTEAFF
abundance: few; d_gene: TRBD2; v_gene: TRBV7-2; j_gene: TRBJ2-5; CDR3nt: TGTGCCAGCAGCCCCAACGGGGGAGCGGGGGGGCCGGTTGAGACCCAGTACTTC; CDR3aa: CASSPNGGAGGPVETQYF
abundance: .; d_gene: TRBD1; v_gene: TRBV7-9; j_gene: TRBJ2-7; CDR3nt: TGTGCCAGCAGCGGGGGGACAGGGGAGCTCGAGCAGTACTTC; CDR3aa: CASSGGTGELEQYF
abundance: .; d_gene: .; v_gene: TRBV5-5; j_gene: TRBJ2-7; CDR3nt: TGTGCCAGCAGCTCCCTGAGGTTCGAGCAGTACTTC; CDR3aa: CASSSLRFEQYF
abundance: once; d_gene: .; v_gene: TRBV2; j_gene: TRBJ1-5; CDR3nt: TGTGCCAGCAGTGAAGATGGCAGGGCCCGGGATCAGCCCCAGCATTTT; CDR3aa: CASSEDGRARDQPQHF
abundance: .; d_gene: TRBD2; v_gene: TRBV4-1; j_gene: TRBJ2-3; CDR3nt: TGCGCCAGCAGCACCCCGGGACTAGCAGATACGCAGTATTTT; CDR3aa: CASSTPGLADTQYF
abundance: .; d_gene: TRBD1; v_gene: TRBV28; j_gene: TRBJ1-6; CDR3nt: TGTGCCAGCGGGACACAGGGGAGCTCCTATAATTCACCCCTCCACTTT; CDR3aa: CASGTQGSSYNSPLHF
abundance: .; d_gene: TRBD2; v_gene: TRBV10-3; j_gene: TRBJ2-4; CDR3nt: TGTGCCAACAGAAACGGACTAGCGGGAAATCTGTACTTC; CDR3aa: CANRNGLAGNLYF
abundance: many; d_gene: TRBD2; v_gene: TRBV6-4; j_gene: TRBJ2-3; CDR3nt: TGTGCCAGCAGTGGGACTAGCGGGACAGATACGCAGTATTTT; CDR3aa: CASSGTSGTDTQYF
abundance: once; d_gene: .; v_gene: TRBV29-1; j_gene: TRBJ2-1; CDR3nt: TGCAGCGTTGAAGAGGGGCAGGCCTCCTCCTACAATGAGCAGTTCTTC; CDR3aa: CSVEEGQASSYNEQFF
abundance: .; d_gene: .; v_gene: TRBV5-6; j_gene: TRBJ1-1; CDR3nt: TGTGCCAGCAGCTTGGCAGGCAGTAAGCCAGTGAACACTGAAGCTTTCTTT; CDR3aa: CASSLAGSKPVNTEAFF
abundance: few; d_gene: TRBD2; v_gene: TRBV5-1; j_gene: TRBJ2-2; CDR3nt: TGCGCCAGCAGCCACGCTAGCGGGAGGGCCGGCGGGGAGCTGTTTTTT; CDR3aa: CASSHASGRAGGELFF
abundance: .; d_gene: .; v_gene: TRBV18; j_gene: TRBJ2-3; CDR3nt: TGTGCCAGCTCACCGAAAGGACAGAGTAGCACAGATACGCAGTATTTT; CDR3aa: CASSPKGQSSTDTQYF
abundance: once; d_gene: .; v_gene: TRBV6-6; j_gene: TRBJ2-7; CDR3nt: TGTGCCAGCAGTTACCTTACTAGCCCGACGTACGAGCAGTACTTC; CDR3aa: CASSYLTSPTYEQYF